Listed below are T cell receptor beta chains from one sample, sequenced in a study of T-cell reconstitution after alpha-beta-depleted transplantation in children. TCRdb ran MiXCR on the PCR reads and lists one entry per CDR3 protein. Of just under 550,000 distinct CDR3 sequences listed, approximately 16% are singletons. The sequencing used PBMCs from the stem cell graft donor, collected from the stem cell graft. Every receptor here comes from a human donor who donated a stem cell graft to a child with acute lymphoblastic leukemia. Each CDR3 is given with its conserved first and last residue. The D gene is left open where the match is weak. Clone size is given for some rows only: seen once, a few or many times, or a class if the clone is expanded.

few,-,TRBV12-3/TRBV12-4,TRBJ1-1,TGTGCCAGCAGTTTAATTAAGGGAGGTACGGCGCGGGGGAACACTGAAGCTTTCTTT,CASSLIKGGTARGNTEAFF
few,TRBD2,TRBV6-4,TRBJ2-1,TGTGCCAGCAGGGGACTAGCGGGAGCGGGGTACAATGAGCAGTTCTTC,CASRGLAGAGYNEQFF
few,-,TRBV15,TRBJ2-7,TGTGCCACCAGCAGAGTATTGGGGGGCGGGGATTGGGAGCAGTACTTC,CATSRVLGGGDWEQYF
few,-,TRBV29-1,TRBJ1-1,TGCAGCGTTGTTGGAGAGGACGGAGCTTTCTTT,CSVVGEDGAFF
-,-,TRBV14,TRBJ2-7,TGTGCCAGCAGCCAAGTTCTGTCAATCGAGCAGTACTTC,CASSQVLSIEQYF
-,-,TRBV12-3/TRBV12-4,TRBJ2-3,TGTGCCAGCAGTTACTCAGAGAGACTAAGTCCAGATACGCAGTATTTT,CASSYSERLSPDTQYF
few,-,TRBV21-1,TRBJ1-1,TGTGCCAGCACCGAGGGAGAAGGGCGGAACACTGAAGCTTTCTTT,CASTEGEGRNTEAFF
-,-,TRBV7-9,TRBJ2-1,TGTGCCAGCAGTTCGGGCGACTATGAGCAGTTCTTC,CASSSGDYEQFF
few,-,TRBV12-3/TRBV12-4,TRBJ2-2,TGTGCCAGCACGGACATCGGGGAGCTGTTTTTT,CASTDIGELFF
few,TRBD2,TRBV12-3/TRBV12-4,TRBJ2-7,TGTGCCAGCAGTTTTTGGATAGCGGGAATCGACGAGCAGTACTTC,CASSFWIAGIDEQYF
few,-,TRBV6-1,TRBJ1-1,TGTGCCAGCAGTACCCCGACTGGGATGAACACTGAAGCTTTCTTT,CASSTPTGMNTEAFF
-,TRBD1,TRBV12-3/TRBV12-4,TRBJ1-5,TGTGCCAGCAGTGGGACAGGGGCCTCCAATCAGCCCCAGCATTTT,CASSGTGASNQPQHF
few,TRBD1,TRBV4-1,TRBJ1-1,TGCGCCAGCAGCCTCACCCGGGACAGGGTAAGGGGCACTGAAGCTTTCTTT,CASSLTRDRVRGTEAFF